This T cell receptor beta chain was recovered during a study of blood T cell repertoires in COVID-19. Study overall: The United States, Italy and Spain supplied acute and convalescent COVID-19 samples. The analysed material was cDNA or gDNA that came from T cells, B-cell-depleted T cells, or PBMCs.

Original processing methods: Reference gene primer amplification yielded estimated nucleated cell counts. Measured with immunoSEQ multiplex PCR; TCRdb has only the in-frame clones, and not every one. Clone size and V and J calls were adopted from that table, with D and trimming inferred from the DNA. The sample yields some 130,000 clones, 70% to 85% seen once. Germline-derived CDR1 and CDR2 are LNHDA and SQIVND (reference sequence). V shed 10 bases and J shed 8 bases, with 14 bases lying between them. The CDR3 covers 11 residues. This sequence was found in a man between 60 and 75 years old who had recovered from COVID-19. The sample consisted of peripheral blood. The gene calls are TRBV19 and TRBJ1-2; D is uncertain. DNA of the CDR3: TGTGCCACGGGCCCTTCGGGGGGCTACACCTTC. The encoded protein is CATGPSGGYTF.